The 19 T cell receptor beta chains listed next were all sequenced from one sample in a study of blood T cells in healthy people across ages. The second PCR ran about 7 to 12 cycles with a sample-barcoded 5' primer and J-beta primers. MiXCR, run by TCRdb on the 5' RACE reads, gives a single entry per CDR3 protein. The sample consists of 1.5 million to 2 million distinct CDR3 sequences, roughly 49% of them appearing once. Sample: blood. These TCRs come from a woman aged 40-49 years in good health.

This chain connects TRBV24-1 to TRBJ2-5; D is unresolved. The length of the CDR3 is 13 residues. The V end was cut by 7 bases, the J end by 4 bases, with 12 bases between. Germline V lookup: CDR1 KGHDR, CDR2 SFDVKD. DNA for the CDR3: TGTGCCACCAGCCCTTGGGGTGTAGAGACCCAGTACTTC. It yields the protein CATSPWGVETQYF.

This chain joins TRBV4-3 and TRBJ2-5; 9 nucleotides align to TRBD2. The DNA end lines up better with TRBJ2-7; the J call may be wrong. The germline CDR1 and CDR2 sequences are LGHNA and YSLEER. This CDR3 spans 15 amino acids. For the CDR3, the DNA is TGCGCCAGCAGCCAAGGGGGACTAGCTTCCAACGAGCAGTACTTC. This sequence encodes CASSQGGLASNEQYF.

This chain links TRBV7-9 with TRBJ2-4; D ambiguous. The CDR3 covers 14 residues. Trimming cost V 0 bases and J 3 bases, with 6 bases left between them. Germline V gives CDR1 SEHNR, CDR2 FQNEAQ (reference sequence). The CDR3 loop is CASSLAADKNIQYF. The CDR3 DNA is TGTGCCAGCAGCTTAGCTGCAGACAAAAACATTCAGTACTTC.

The chain joins TRBV12-3 or TRBV12-4 to TRBJ2-5; D gene ambiguous. This CDR3 contains 12 residues. Deletions cut 2 bases from V and 6 bases from J, with 7 bases between. The CDR3 DNA reads as TGTGCCAGCAGTTTACCCGGTCAGACCCAGTACTTC. It specifies CASSLPGQTQYF.

This clonotype has more than one count but fewer than ten. The V call is TRBV12-3 or TRBV12-4, the J call TRBJ1-2, with a weak D call TRBD1 (5 bases). The CDR3 totals 15 residues. V was clipped by 0 bases and J by 4 bases, with 12 bases between them. As DNA, the CDR3 is TGTGCCAGCAGTTTAGCAGGGGCGGGTGGCTATGGCTACACCTTC. This codes for CASSLAGAGGYGYTF.

In this sample, this clonotype turned up once. The chain recombines TRBV12-3 or TRBV12-4 with TRBJ2-3; 16 bases are a match to TRBD2. The V gene end was trimmed by 8 bases and the J gene end by 6 bases; junction bases not matched to a gene: 5. The CDR3 runs to 15 residues. CDR3 protein: CASPGLAGGHDTQYF. CDR3 nucleotides: TGTGCCAGCCCGGGACTAGCGGGGGGGCACGATACGCAGTATTTT.

The J gene is TRBJ2-3, the V gene TRBV9; maybe TRBD2 (5 bases). From germline, CDR1 is SGDLS and CDR2 YYNGEE. CDR3 size: 15 residues. Deletions cut 4 bases from V and 2 bases from J, with 14 bases between. The CDR3 spells CASSPWSGSTDTQYF. The CDR3 DNA is TGTGCCAGCAGCCCCTGGAGCGGCTCCACAGATACGCAGTATTTT.

The V gene is TRBV7-3, the J gene TRBJ1-2; 9 nucleotides agree with TRBD1. The J segment lost 5 bases and the V segment lost 4 bases, leaving 8 bases of the junction unmatched. The CDR3 contains 15 residues. Germline V CDR1 and CDR2: SGHTA, FQGTGA. The CDR3 DNA sequence: TGTGCCAGCAGCTCTTACCGGACAGGGGAGTATGGCTACACCTTC. Its protein is CASSSYRTGEYGYTF.

This clonotype occurred a few times. The rearrangement uses TRBV12-3 or TRBV12-4 and TRBJ2-1; 8 positions match TRBD1. The CDR3 consists of 15 residues. J gave up 8 bases and V 3 bases, and 9 bases lay outside the gene matches. The CDR3 coding sequence is TGTGCCAGCAGTTTCACGGGACAGGTAGGGGATGAGCAGTTCTTC. As protein: CASSFTGQVGDEQFF.

V and J are TRBV27 and TRBJ1-2, with D possibly matching TRBD1 (6 bases). This CDR3 spans 15 amino acids. Germline CDR1 is MNHEY and CDR2 is SMNVEV (reference sequence). Trimming took 2 bases from V and 4 from J, leaving 14 bases between them. CDR3 amino acids: CASSLQQGHLYGYTF. The CDR3 DNA sequence: TGTGCCAGCAGTTTACAACAGGGACACCTCTATGGCTACACCTTC.

The chain combines TRBV18 with TRBJ2-4; 8 bases are a match to TRBD1. The ends lost 8 bases at V and 7 bases at J; junction bases unmatched: 4. Germline assignment: CDR1 KGHSH and CDR2 LQKENI. There are 12 residues in the CDR3. CDR3 in amino acids: CASAGQGNIQYF. In DNA, the CDR3 is TGTGCCAGCGCCGGACAGGGCAACATTCAGTACTTC.

Of note for this clonotype: Germline is not matched at one junction end, which may reflect a read error. V usage is TRBV27 and J usage is TRBJ2-5; 8 bases map to TRBD2. Germline CDR1 reads MNHEY; CDR2 reads SMNVEV (reference sequence). The CDR3 is 15 residues long. CDR3: CASTSLLAGQETRYF. For the CDR3, the DNA is TGTGCCAGCACTTCCCTCCTAGCGGGTCAAGAGACCCGGTACTTC.

This clonotype showed up just a few times. This rearrangement joins TRBV6-2 or TRBV6-3 to TRBJ2-5, with 12 positions matching TRBD2. CDR3 length: 19 amino acids. Germline trimming cut 6 bases from V and 4 bases from J; bases unmatched to any gene: 18. Per germline, CDR1 MNHEY and CDR2 SVGEGT. As DNA, the CDR3 is TGTGCCAGCAGCCGAATTTTTTCTAGCGGGGGGGCCGATGGAGAGACCCAGTACTTC. Translation gives CASSRIFSSGGADGETQYF.

V and J are TRBV2 and TRBJ2-3, with D hard to call. There are 15 residues in the CDR3. Germline V gene data show CDR1 as SNHLY and CDR2 as FYNNEI. The V end was cut by 7 bases, the J end by 2 bases, with 16 bases between. The CDR3 reads CASTVTQNPTDTQYF. As DNA, the CDR3 is TGTGCCAGCACCGTAACACAGAACCCCACAGATACGCAGTATTTT.

With respect to this clonotype: The germline gene is not matched at one end of the junction; a read error may be the cause. The V call is TRBV5-1, the J call TRBJ2-1; a possible D gene is TRBD2 (6 bases). The germline V gene encodes CDR1 SGHRS and CDR2 YFSETQ. This CDR3 comprises 14 residues. CDR3 sequence reads: CASSLAVSYNEQFF. The CDR3 DNA is TGTGCCAGCAGTTTAGCGGTCTCCTACAATGAGCAGTTCTTC.

This chain joins TRBV9 and TRBJ2-3; 8 positions match TRBD2. The V gene end was trimmed by 3 bases and the J gene end by 3 bases; junction bases not matched to a gene: 9. Germline lookup yields CDR1 SGDLS and CDR2 YYNGEE. The CDR3 totals 16 residues. CDR3 DNA: TGTGCCAGCAGCGGGGGGACTAGACCTACGACAGATACGCAGTATTTT. Amino acids: CASSGGTRPTTDTQYF.

The gene calls are TRBV25-1 and TRBJ1-5; 8 bases fit TRBD1. Trimming at V came to 1 base and at J to 2 bases, leaving 4 bases not matched to a gene. The germline V gene has CDR1 MGHDK and CDR2 SYGVNS. This CDR3 region has 16 residues. CDR3 DNA sequence: TGTGCCAGCAGTGAATCAGGGGGCTTGGGCAATCAGCCCCAGCATTTT. Residues: CASSESGGLGNQPQHF.

The chain links TRBV11-2 to TRBJ2-1, with a possible D match to TRBD2 (5 bases). The germline gives CDR1 SGHAT, CDR2 FQNNGV. The CDR3 runs 12 residues. V shed 1 base and J shed 12 bases, with 10 bases lying between them. Here the CDR3 DNA reads TGTGCCAGCAGCTTAGTTACGGGGTTGCAGTTCTTC. Translated, it gives CASSLVTGLQFF. The variable domain in full, with the rest retrieved from reference TRBV11-2 and TRBJ2-1, is EAGVAQSPRYKIIEKRQSVAFWCNPISGHATLYWYQQILGQGPKLLIQFQNNGVVDDSQLPKDRFSAERLKGVDSTLKIQPAKLEDSAVYLCASSLVTGLQFFGPGTRLTVL.

This clonotype has ten or more counts. The chain employs TRBV7-9 and TRBJ2-7; D is possibly TRBD1 (6 bases). Per the germline V gene, CDR1 is SEHNR and CDR2 is FQNEAQ (reference sequence). This CDR3 has 12 residues. Trimming removed 5 bases at V and 5 bases at J, with 10 bases between. The CDR3 DNA is TGTGCCAGCAGCCCACAGGGCCACGAGCAGTACTTC. Amino acid sequence: CASSPQGHEQYF.